Presented here are 32 T cell receptor beta chains from one specimen sequenced in a study of T cell responses to AZD1222 COVID-19 vaccine. Repertoires were generated with immunoSEQ multiplex PCR, while TCRdb's copy carries only in-frame clones and drops some. Of 120,000 or so clones listed, about nine tenths are singletons. The starting material was peripheral blood, obtained on day 0 of AZD1222 vaccination. The receptor source for this set is an adult in good health.

The chain joins TRBV9 to TRBJ1-6, with D uncertain. The CDR3 totals 14 residues. V lost 0 bases and J 5 bases, leaving 6 bases between the germline ends. CDR1 is SGDLS, CDR2 YYNGEE, per germline. CDR3 in amino acids: CASSVAGNNSPLHF. DNA of the CDR3: TGTGCCAGCAGCGTAGCGGGGAATAATTCACCCCTCCACTTT. Variable domain in full (rest from reference TRBV9 and TRBJ1-6): DSGVTQTPKHLITATGQRVTLRCSPRSGDLSVYWYQQSLDQGLQFLIQYYNGEERAKGNILERFSAQQFPDLHSELNLSSLELGDSALYFCASSVAGNNSPLHFGNGTRLTVT.

V gene TRBV19 combines with J gene TRBJ2-1; 11 nucleotides align to TRBD2. The length of the CDR3 is 15 residues. The germline gives CDR1 LNHDA, CDR2 SQIVND (reference sequence). The trim removed 5 bases at V and 5 bases at J, leaving 5 bases unmatched. The CDR3 region has the DNA TGTGCCAGTAGTCCGTCTAGCGGGAGGAACAATGAGCAGTTCTTC. Translated, it gives CASSPSSGRNNEQFF.

The V and J genes are TRBV7-2 and TRBJ2-7, with D perhaps being TRBD1 or TRBD2 (5 bases each). CDR1 and CDR2 from the germline V gene are SGHTA and FQGNSA. Trimming stripped 1 base from V and 2 bases from J, with 9 bases between. The CDR3 spans 14 residues. CDR3 DNA: TGTGCCAGCAGCTTAGGAGGGGAGCCCTACGAGCAGTACTTC. Its translation is CASSLGGEPYEQYF.

This sequence joins TRBV28 and TRBJ2-3, with 14 bases matching TRBD2. The germline V gene has CDR1 MDHEN and CDR2 SYDVKM. This CDR3 is built from 16 residues. Trimming at V came to 4 bases and at J to 6 bases, leaving 6 bases not matched to a gene. The DNA for the CDR3 is TGTGCCAGCAGTTCGGGACTAGCGGGAGCGAAGGATACGCAGTATTTT. Amino acid sequence: CASSSGLAGAKDTQYF.

The rearrangement joins TRBV21-1 to TRBJ1-2; whether TRBD1, the table's D call, matches the DNA was not checked. TRBV21-1 is flagged as a pseudogene. The CDR3 is 14 residues long. CDR3 sequence reads: CASSKSGPNYGYTF. The CDR3 DNA sequence: TGTGCCAGCAGCAAAAGTGGGCCTAACTATGGCTACACCTTC.

This clone was counted only a few times. The chain carries TRBV28 and TRBJ2-1; 8 bases map to TRBD1. With 6 bases clipped from V and 8 bases from J, the junction kept 12 bases outside the gene matches. The germline V gene has CDR1 MDHEN and CDR2 SYDVKM. CDR3 size: 15 residues. CDR3 amino acids: CASRRLSRGPDEQFF. CDR3 DNA: TGTGCCAGCAGACGTCTTTCCAGGGGGCCCGATGAGCAGTTCTTC.

The chain links TRBV6-1 to TRBJ1-5; D is possibly TRBD1 (6 bases). Germline V CDR1 and CDR2: MNHNS, SASEGT. V lost 3 bases, J lost 7 bases, and 16 bases lay in between. The CDR3 has 15 amino acids. The chain's CDR3 is CASSDGLRGTQPQHF. The DNA of the CDR3 is TGTGCCAGCAGTGACGGGTTGAGGGGGACCCAGCCCCAGCATTTT.

The chain employs TRBV6-5 and TRBJ2-3, with 11 nucleotides matching TRBD1. The CDR3 runs 16 residues. V lost 0 bases and J lost 3; bases outside the gene matches: 2. Germline V lookup: CDR1 MNHEY, CDR2 SVGAGI. The CDR3 spells CASSYSGQGETDTQYF. The CDR3, as DNA: TGTGCCAGCAGTTACTCGGGACAGGGGGAGACAGATACGCAGTATTTT.

The rearrangement joins TRBV2 to TRBJ2-5, with 7 bases fitting TRBD1. The CDR3 has 13 amino acids. V shed 5 bases, J shed 2 bases, and the junction held 2 bases outside the gene matches. The V gene's germline CDR1 is SNHLY and CDR2 FYNNEI. CDR3 nucleotides: TGTGCCAGCAGTCCGGGACAGCAAGAGACCCAGTACTTC. It encodes CASSPGQQETQYF. Based on the CDR3 plus reference TRBV2 and TRBJ2-5, the full variable domain is EPEVTQTPSHQVTQMGQEVILRCVPISNHLYFYWYRQILGQKVEFLVSFYNNEISEKSEIFDDQFSVERPDGSNFTLKIRSTKLEDSAMYFCASSPGQQETQYFGPGTRLLVL.

CDR3 sequence reads: CASSPIGSTQTYEQYF. Here the CDR3 DNA reads TGTGCCAGCAGCCCGATTGGGTCGACACAGACCTACGAGCAGTACTTC. The gene calls are TRBV7-9 and TRBJ2-7; D gene uncertain. CDR1 is SEHNR, CDR2 FQNEAQ, per germline (reference sequence). The germline V and J ends were trimmed by 5 bases and 2 bases, with 19 bases remaining between them. The CDR3 totals 16 residues.

The genes are TRBV9 and TRBJ1-2; 8 nucleotides line up with TRBD1. After removal of 3 bases from V and 4 bases from J, the junction contained 5 bases not matched to a gene. Germline CDR1 SGDLS, CDR2 YYNGEE. The CDR3 totals 14 residues. The chain's CDR3 is CASSEGTGPYGYTF. In DNA form, the CDR3 reads TGTGCCAGCAGCGAAGGGACAGGACCCTATGGCTACACCTTC.

This rearrangement joins TRBV24-1 to TRBJ1-2; D is undetermined. V gave up 3 bases and J gave up 6 bases, with 4 bases separating them. The CDR3 covers 11 residues. Germline V gene data show CDR1 as KGHDR and CDR2 as SFDVKD. The CDR3 region is CATSDPHGYTF. Written as DNA, the CDR3 is TGTGCCACCAGTGATCCTCATGGCTACACCTTC.

The chain combines TRBV25-1 with TRBJ2-7; tentative D call: TRBD2 (6 bases). The germline CDR1 and CDR2 sequences are MGHDK and SYGVNS. The CDR3 runs to 14 residues. The ends were cut back, 1 base at V and 2 bases at J, with 9 bases in the middle. The CDR3 reads CASSESLAPYEQYF. The CDR3 nucleotides read TGTGCCAGCAGTGAATCTCTAGCGCCCTACGAGCAGTACTTC.

The genes are TRBV27 and TRBJ2-3; weak D call: TRBD1 (5 bases). This CDR3 contains 15 residues. V lost 5 bases and J lost 2, with 14 bases in between. The germline gives CDR1 MNHEY, CDR2 SMNVEV (reference sequence). CDR3 sequence: CASSPRRQTTDTQYF. The DNA for the CDR3 is TGTGCCAGCAGTCCCCGCCGACAGACCACAGATACGCAGTATTTT.

V gene TRBV6-6 combines with J gene TRBJ1-6; D gene uncertain. The CDR3 runs to 15 residues. Germline V gene sequence: CDR1 MNHNY, CDR2 SVGAGI (reference sequence). Trimming removed 2 bases at V and 7 bases at J, with 12 bases between. CDR3 amino acids: CASSYEVNSNSPLHF. The CDR3 nucleotides read TGTGCCAGCAGTTACGAAGTTAACTCCAATTCACCCCTCCACTTT.

The chain recombines TRBV19 with TRBJ1-2; 9 bases map to TRBD1. This CDR3 contains 14 residues. Germline V gives CDR1 LNHDA, CDR2 SQIVND (reference sequence). V dropped 6 bases and J dropped 8; count of bases not matched to a gene: 10. The CDR3 sequence is CASRATGGARGYTF. The CDR3, as DNA: TGTGCCAGTAGAGCTACAGGGGGCGCGAGGGGCTACACCTTC.

V gene TRBV20-1 combines with J gene TRBJ1-4; D not resolved. Germline V gene data show CDR1 as DFQATT and CDR2 as SNEGSKA (reference sequence). The germline V and J ends were trimmed by 6 bases and 4 bases, with 3 bases remaining between them. The CDR3 spans 10 residues. CDR3 DNA: TGCAGTGCCTTTAATGAAAAACTGTTTTTT. Protein: CSAFNEKLFF.

This chain joins TRBV11-2 and TRBJ1-5; D perhaps matches TRBD1 (6 bases). Germline V gene lookup returns CDR1 SGHAT and CDR2 FQNNGV. The V end was cut by 5 bases, the J end by 3 bases, with 17 bases between. The CDR3 runs 16 residues. The CDR3: CASSLLGGLANQPQHF. As DNA, the CDR3 is TGTGCCAGCAGCCTTCTTGGGGGGCTGGCCAATCAGCCCCAGCATTTT.

The rearrangement links TRBV30 to TRBJ1-4, with D perhaps TRBD1 (6 bases). V lost 2 bases, J lost 8 bases, and 15 bases lay in between. CDR3 size: 14 residues. Germline V gene data show CDR1 as GTSNPN and CDR2 as SVGIG (reference sequence). DNA of the CDR3: TGTGCCTGGAGTCCCCTGGGGGCGGTGGAAAAACTGTTTTTT. Its protein product is CAWSPLGAVEKLFF. The variable domain in full, with the rest retrieved from reference TRBV30 and TRBJ1-4, is SQTIHQWPATLVQPVGSPLSLECTVEGTSNPNLYWYRQAAGRGLQLLFYSVGIGQISSEVPQNLSASRPQDRQFILSSKKLLLSDSGFYLCAWSPLGAVEKLFFGSGTQLSVL.

The chain is built from TRBV20-1 and TRBJ2-3; D may be TRBD2 (5 bases). The CDR3 extends over 10 amino acids. Germline CDR1 and CDR2: DFQATT and SNEGSKA (reference sequence). The CDR3 nucleotides are TGCGCAAGGGAGACAGATACGCAGTATTTT. Amino acids: CARETDTQYF.

The chain has TRBV6-4 and TRBJ2-1; 7 bases agree with TRBD2. After removal of 4 bases from V and 7 bases from J, the junction contained 10 bases not matched to a gene. Germline V lookup: CDR1 MRHNA, CDR2 SNTAGT. The length of the CDR3 is 15 residues. The CDR3 region has the DNA TGTGCCAGCAGTGCCCAACAGCGGGACCAAAATGAGCAGTTCTTC. Translating gives CASSAQQRDQNEQFF.

J is TRBJ1-5 and V is TRBV6-2 or TRBV6-3, with D hard to call. The CDR3 extends over 14 amino acids. The germline V gene encodes CDR1 MNHEY and CDR2 SVGEGT. The V end lost 4 bases, the J end lost 7 bases, and 14 bases lay between the germline ends. CDR3 sequence reads: CASSLSGLFQPQHF. Written as DNA, the CDR3 is TGTGCCAGCAGTTTAAGTGGGCTTTTCCAGCCCCAGCATTTT.

The chain joins TRBV27 to TRBJ1-6; the D gene is possibly TRBD1 (6 bases). V dropped 5 bases and J dropped 9 bases, with 20 bases sitting between them. CDR1 is MNHEY, CDR2 SMNVEV, per germline (reference sequence). The CDR3 totals 16 residues. Written as DNA, the CDR3 is TGTGCCAGCAGTACTGCTAGGCCAGGGGCTATTTCACCCCTCCACTTT. Protein: CASSTARPGAISPLHF.

This chain links TRBV6-5 with TRBJ2-7; possible D gene TRBD2, 6 bases. The germline V gene encodes CDR1 MNHEY and CDR2 SVGAGI. The V end was cut by 7 bases, the J end by 0 bases, with 16 bases between. The CDR3 sequence is 15 residues long. The CDR3 coding sequence is TGTGCCAGCATCTCCCGGCAGGAGGGCTCCTACGAGCAGTACTTC. Its translation is CASISRQEGSYEQYF.

This chain connects TRBV27 to TRBJ2-1; TRBD2 matches at 11 bases. The CDR3 sequence is 16 residues long. V was clipped by 2 bases and J by 4 bases; unmatched bases: 4. Germline V gene sequence: CDR1 MNHEY, CDR2 SMNVEV (reference sequence). The CDR3 loop reads CASSLTSGSAYNEQFF. The CDR3 nucleotides are TGTGCCAGCAGTTTAACTAGCGGGAGCGCGTACAATGAGCAGTTCTTC.

The chain uses TRBV18 and TRBJ2-1, with D perhaps TRBD1 or TRBD2 (5 bases each). Germline V gene sequence: CDR1 KGHSH, CDR2 LQKENI. V was trimmed by 3 bases and J by 7 bases, leaving 16 bases between them. The CDR3 spans 15 residues. For the CDR3, the DNA is TGTGCCAGCTCACCGGGGAATAGCGAGGGGAATGAGCAGTTCTTC. Protein product: CASSPGNSEGNEQFF.

This sequence joins TRBV14 and TRBJ2-1, with no clear D. There are 14 residues in the CDR3. Germline CDR1 SGHDN, CDR2 FVKESK. The V end lost 1 base, the J end lost 9 bases, and 13 bases lay between the germline ends. The DNA for the CDR3 is TGTGCCAGCAGCCAAGTGGCTACATTGGGTGAGCAGTTCTTC. Translation: CASSQVATLGEQFF.

A remark on this clone: In the same sample, other DNA sequences code for this CDR3. The chain uses TRBV3-1 (or the pseudogene TRBV3-2) and TRBJ2-4, with TRBD2 matching 13 bases. CDR1 is LGHDT, CDR2 YNNKEL, per germline (reference sequence). CDR3 length: 18 residues. The junction had 6 bases not matched to a gene; V was cut back by 1 base and J by 3 bases. The CDR3 here is CASSQGTSGRGDKNIQYF. The CDR3 coding sequence is TGTGCCAGCAGCCAAGGCACTAGCGGGAGGGGGGACAAAAACATTCAGTACTTC.

The V gene is TRBV5-1, the J gene TRBJ2-6; possibly TRBD1 or TRBD2 for D (5 bases each). The germline gives CDR1 SGHRS, CDR2 YFSETQ. V was shortened by 4 bases and J by 0 bases, with 5 bases between the two germline ends. This CDR3 comprises 14 residues. The CDR3 nucleotides read TGCGCCAGCAGCGGGGGCTCTGGGGCCAACGTCCTGACTTTC. Translated: CASSGGSGANVLTF. The variable domain in full, with the rest retrieved from reference TRBV5-1 and TRBJ2-6, is KAGVTQTPRYLIKTRGQQVTLSCSPISGHRSVSWYQQTPGQGLQFLFEYFSETQRNKGNFPGRFSGRQFSNSRSEMNVSTLELGDSALYLCASSGGSGANVLTFGAGSRLTVL.

The genes are TRBV7-8 and TRBJ1-1; D gene uncertain. V was trimmed by 5 bases and J by 1 base, leaving 8 bases between them. Germline-derived CDR1 and CDR2 are SGHVS and FQNEAQ. The CDR3 spans 13 residues. CDR3 amino acids: CASSEIGNTEAFF. CDR3 in DNA: TGTGCCAGCAGCGAAATAGGGAACACTGAAGCTTTCTTT.

DNA for the CDR3: TGTGCCTGGAGTGTCGGAGGGTCGGATCAGCCCCAGCATTTT. Its protein is CAWSVGGSDQPQHF. J is TRBJ1-5 and V is TRBV30; D ambiguous. CDR3 length: 14 amino acids. Trimming took 0 bases from V and 5 from J, leaving 11 bases between them. CDR1 GTSNPN and CDR2 SVGIG come from the germline V gene (reference sequence).

V gene TRBV29-1 combines with J gene TRBJ1-2; D perhaps matches TRBD1 (5 bases). The germline V gene has CDR1 SQVTM and CDR2 ANQGSEA. V was trimmed by 7 bases and J by 5 bases, leaving 20 bases between them. The CDR3 contains 14 residues. The CDR3 sequence is CSAARGGSNYGYTF. In DNA, the CDR3 is TGCAGCGCTGCCCGCGGGGGTTCCAATTATGGCTACACCTTC.